This is a list of T cell receptor beta chains from one sample in a study of blood T cell repertoires in COVID-19. Measured with immunoSEQ multiplex PCR; TCRdb has only the in-frame clones, and not every one. The data show fewer than 200,000 clones, with around 79% seen just once and approximately 27% held by the top ten. The sequenced sample was peripheral blood. These receptor sequences come from a woman in her 70s with acute or convalescent COVID-19. Both conserved end residues are part of each CDR3. The D gene is left open where the match is weak. Size values are once, few and many counts, or a class for expanded clones, and some rows have none.

clone size: NA; D gene: NA; J gene: TRBJ2-7; V gene: TRBV10-1; CDR3 DNA: TGCGCCAGCAGCGAACCAGCGGCCCCCTACGAGCAGTACTTC; CDR3 protein: CASSEPAAPYEQYF
clone size: NA; D gene: NA; J gene: TRBJ2-1; V gene: TRBV18; CDR3 DNA: TGTGCCAGCTCACCAGGGGCTATTGACAATGAGCAGTTCTTC; CDR3 protein: CASSPGAIDNEQFF
clone size: NA; D gene: NA; J gene: TRBJ1-2; V gene: TRBV2; CDR3 DNA: TGTGCCAGCGGAGATCGGGGGGAATGGGGCTACACCTTC; CDR3 protein: CASGDRGEWGYTF
clone size: once; D gene: TRBD1; J gene: TRBJ1-5; V gene: TRBV11-2; CDR3 DNA: TGTGCCAGCAGCCCGCCTGACAGGGCTTCAAAAAGTAATCAGCCCCAGCATTTT; CDR3 protein: CASSPPDRASKSNQPQHF
clone size: NA; D gene: TRBD1; J gene: TRBJ1-3; V gene: TRBV28; CDR3 DNA: TGTGCCAGCAGTCGTCCCGGGACAGTGTCTGGAAACACCATATATTTT; CDR3 protein: CASSRPGTVSGNTIYF
clone size: NA; D gene: NA; J gene: TRBJ2-7; V gene: TRBV5-4; CDR3 DNA: TGTGCCAGCAGCTTGACCGGTCAATACGAGCAGTACTTC; CDR3 protein: CASSLTGQYEQYF
clone size: NA; D gene: TRBD1; J gene: TRBJ2-7; V gene: TRBV2; CDR3 DNA: TGTGCCAGCCGCCGGACAGGGCAAGTCCACGAGCAGTACTTC; CDR3 protein: CASRRTGQVHEQYF
clone size: NA; D gene: NA; J gene: TRBJ1-2; V gene: TRBV27; CDR3 DNA: TGTGCCAGCAGGCCGGGGGGCAGCCCCTATGGCTACACCTTC; CDR3 protein: CASRPGGSPYGYTF
clone size: NA; D gene: NA; J gene: TRBJ1-4; V gene: TRBV7-9; CDR3 DNA: TGTGCCAGCAGCTTAGAACGGGCTAATGAAAAACTGTTTTTT; CDR3 protein: CASSLERANEKLFF
clone size: NA; D gene: NA; J gene: TRBJ2-2; V gene: TRBV6-5; CDR3 DNA: TGTGCCAGCAGTTACTCCCCGGGGAACACCGGGGAGCTGTTTTTT; CDR3 protein: CASSYSPGNTGELFF
clone size: NA; D gene: NA; J gene: TRBJ2-7; V gene: TRBV27; CDR3 DNA: TGTGCCAGCAGGAGTGAGGATCCCTACGAGCAGTACTTC; CDR3 protein: CASRSEDPYEQYF
clone size: NA; D gene: TRBD1; J gene: TRBJ2-2; V gene: TRBV27; CDR3 DNA: TGTGCCAGCAGTACAAGACAGGGATGGGGCACCGGGGAGCTGTTTTTT; CDR3 protein: CASSTRQGWGTGELFF
clone size: NA; D gene: NA; J gene: TRBJ1-2; V gene: TRBV12-5; CDR3 DNA: TGTGCTAGTGGTCTCGGTCGTGGCTACACCTTC; CDR3 protein: CASGLGRGYTF
clone size: NA; D gene: NA; J gene: TRBJ1-5; V gene: TRBV7-2; CDR3 DNA: TGTGCCAGCAGCTTAGGTCGGGATCAGCCCCAGCATTTT; CDR3 protein: CASSLGRDQPQHF
clone size: NA; D gene: TRBD1; J gene: TRBJ2-1; V gene: TRBV24-1; CDR3 DNA: TGTGCCACCAGTGAAGGACAGGGGGTTGATAATGAGCAGTTCTTC; CDR3 protein: CATSEGQGVDNEQFF
clone size: NA; D gene: TRBD1; J gene: TRBJ2-5; V gene: TRBV7-9; CDR3 DNA: TGTGCCAGCAGCCGACAGGGTGGCGTCCGAGAGACCCAGTACTTC; CDR3 protein: CASSRQGGVRETQYF
clone size: many; D gene: NA; J gene: TRBJ2-7; V gene: TRBV2; CDR3 DNA: TGTGCCAGCAGCCGGGAGAGACTAACCTCGGGCTCCTACGAGCAGTACTTC; CDR3 protein: CASSRERLTSGSYEQYF
clone size: NA; D gene: NA; J gene: TRBJ1-2; V gene: TRBV30; CDR3 DNA: TGTGCCTGGAGTTTACAAGACTATGGCTACACCTTC; CDR3 protein: CAWSLQDYGYTF
clone size: NA; D gene: TRBD1; J gene: TRBJ1-2; V gene: TRBV2; CDR3 DNA: TGTGCCAGCACTGTACAGGGGGGAGTCTATGGTAGCTACACCTTC; CDR3 protein: CASTVQGGVYGSYTF
clone size: NA; D gene: TRBD1; J gene: TRBJ1-5; V gene: TRBV30; CDR3 DNA: TGTGCCTGGAGTGGCGGACAGGTAAATCAGCCCCAGCATTTT; CDR3 protein: CAWSGGQVNQPQHF
clone size: NA; D gene: NA; J gene: TRBJ1-1; V gene: TRBV7-2; CDR3 DNA: TGTGCCAGCAGCTTCTTCGCGAGGGTCGGGCTGTCGGCTGAAGCTTTCTTT; CDR3 protein: CASSFFARVGLSAEAFF
clone size: once; D gene: TRBD2; J gene: TRBJ2-7; V gene: TRBV6-1; CDR3 DNA: TGTGCCAGCAGTGAAGATTTGGTGACGGGGGGGTTCTACGAGCAGTACTTC; CDR3 protein: CASSEDLVTGGFYEQYF
clone size: NA; D gene: TRBD1; J gene: TRBJ1-2; V gene: TRBV4-2; CDR3 DNA: TGTGCCAGCAGCCAAATTCAGGGGGCCACCTATGGCTACACCTTC; CDR3 protein: CASSQIQGATYGYTF
clone size: NA; D gene: TRBD2; J gene: TRBJ2-1; V gene: TRBV19; CDR3 DNA: TGTGCCAGTAGCGGACTAGCGGGAGACAATGAGCAGTTCTTC; CDR3 protein: CASSGLAGDNEQFF
clone size: NA; D gene: TRBD2; J gene: TRBJ2-1; V gene: TRBV6-5; CDR3 DNA: TGTGCCAGCAGTCGTAGCGGGAACTCATACAATGAGCAGTTCTTC; CDR3 protein: CASSRSGNSYNEQFF
clone size: few; D gene: NA; J gene: TRBJ1-2; V gene: TRBV15; CDR3 DNA: TGTGCCACCAGCCCCCAGGGGAATTGGGGCTACACCTTC; CDR3 protein: CATSPQGNWGYTF
clone size: NA; D gene: NA; J gene: TRBJ2-1; V gene: TRBV27; CDR3 DNA: TGTGCCAGCAGTTTATATATTTTCAATGAGCAGTTCTTC; CDR3 protein: CASSLYIFNEQFF
clone size: NA; D gene: TRBD1; J gene: TRBJ2-7; V gene: TRBV19; CDR3 DNA: TGTGCCAGTAGTCTCAACCTCGGACAGGAGTACTTC; CDR3 protein: CASSLNLGQEYF
clone size: NA; D gene: TRBD1; J gene: TRBJ2-2; V gene: TRBV13; CDR3 DNA: TGTGCCAGCAGCAAGGACAGGGGTGACACCGGGGAGCTGTTTTTT; CDR3 protein: CASSKDRGDTGELFF
clone size: NA; D gene: TRBD2; J gene: TRBJ2-7; V gene: TRBV6-1; CDR3 DNA: TGTGCCAGCAGTGAGCCAGCGGGAGGGCCGGACGAGCAGTACTTC; CDR3 protein: CASSEPAGGPDEQYF
clone size: NA; D gene: TRBD1; J gene: TRBJ1-1; V gene: TRBV5-5; CDR3 DNA: TGTGCCAGCAGCTTTGGGACAGGGGGCCACATGAACACTGAAGCTTTCTTT; CDR3 protein: CASSFGTGGHMNTEAFF
clone size: NA; D gene: NA; J gene: TRBJ1-4; V gene: TRBV30; CDR3 DNA: TGTGCCTGGAGTGCCGGAGCAACTAATGAAAAACTGTTTTTT; CDR3 protein: CAWSAGATNEKLFF
clone size: few; D gene: TRBD2; J gene: TRBJ2-7; V gene: TRBV7-8; CDR3 DNA: TGTGCCAGCAGTATAGGGGCGGGAGGGTCCAACGAGCAGTACTTC; CDR3 protein: CASSIGAGGSNEQYF
clone size: NA; D gene: TRBD2; J gene: TRBJ2-1; V gene: TRBV5-1; CDR3 DNA: TGCGCCAGCAGCTTAAGATCGGTAGCGGGCTCCAGCTCCTACAATGAGCAGTTCTTC; CDR3 protein: CASSLRSVAGSSSYNEQFF
clone size: NA; D gene: NA; J gene: TRBJ1-2; V gene: TRBV7-2; CDR3 DNA: TGTGCCAGCAGCTCCCATTCGGTTGGTGGCTACACCTTC; CDR3 protein: CASSSHSVGGYTF
clone size: NA; D gene: NA; J gene: TRBJ2-2; V gene: TRBV9; CDR3 DNA: TGTGCCAGCAGCGTAACCGGGAACACCGGGGAGCTGTTTTTT; CDR3 protein: CASSVTGNTGELFF
clone size: NA; D gene: NA; J gene: TRBJ1-6; V gene: TRBV27; CDR3 DNA: TGTGCCAGCAGTTTATACAGGGTGGATTCACCCCTCCACTTT; CDR3 protein: CASSLYRVDSPLHF
clone size: many; D gene: TRBD2; J gene: TRBJ2-3; V gene: TRBV19; CDR3 DNA: TGTGCCAGTAGTAGTACTAGCGGGCGGACAGATACGCAGTATTTT; CDR3 protein: CASSSTSGRTDTQYF
clone size: once; D gene: TRBD1; J gene: TRBJ2-7; V gene: TRBV5-1; CDR3 DNA: TGCGCCAGCAGCTGTCCCGGGACAGGGCATTCGGCGTACGAGCAGTACTTC; CDR3 protein: CASSCPGTGHSAYEQYF
clone size: NA; D gene: TRBD1; J gene: TRBJ2-5; V gene: TRBV28; CDR3 DNA: TGTGCCAGCAGCCCACCTACAGGGGGCGAGGGAGAGACCCAGTACTTC; CDR3 protein: CASSPPTGGEGETQYF
clone size: NA; D gene: NA; J gene: TRBJ1-6; V gene: TRBV2; CDR3 DNA: TGTGCCAGCAGTGATCCTACCTTGCGCTCACCCCTCCACTTT; CDR3 protein: CASSDPTLRSPLHF
clone size: NA; D gene: NA; J gene: TRBJ2-3; V gene: TRBV24-1; CDR3 DNA: TGTGCCACGAGGGGGGGCCTCACAGATACGCAGTATTTT; CDR3 protein: CATRGGLTDTQYF
clone size: NA; D gene: NA; J gene: TRBJ2-1; V gene: TRBV7-2; CDR3 DNA: TGTGCCAGCAGCTTAGATAGCGGAGCGTTACGAGAGCAGTTCTTC; CDR3 protein: CASSLDSGALREQFF
clone size: NA; D gene: TRBD1; J gene: TRBJ1-2; V gene: TRBV7-2; CDR3 DNA: TGTGCCAGCAGCTCCGTGGACAGGTCACACCACTATGGCTACACCTTC; CDR3 protein: CASSSVDRSHHYGYTF
clone size: NA; D gene: TRBD1; J gene: TRBJ2-7; V gene: TRBV4-1; CDR3 DNA: TGCGCCAGCAGCCAAGAGTTTTTTGGACAGGTCTCCTACGAGCAGTACTTC; CDR3 protein: CASSQEFFGQVSYEQYF
clone size: NA; D gene: NA; J gene: TRBJ2-7; V gene: TRBV7-8; CDR3 DNA: TGTGCCAGCAGCCCGCGGGGACCGAGCTCCTACGAGCAGTACTTC; CDR3 protein: CASSPRGPSSYEQYF
clone size: once; D gene: NA; J gene: TRBJ2-2; V gene: TRBV9; CDR3 DNA: TGTGCCAGCAGCGTAGTCGGGTTTACTAACACCGGGGAGCTGTTTTTT; CDR3 protein: CASSVVGFTNTGELFF
clone size: NA; D gene: NA; J gene: TRBJ2-1; V gene: TRBV6-2/TRBV6-3; CDR3 DNA: TGTGCCAGCAGTTCCACCCCGACAGCGAATCAGTTCTTC; CDR3 protein: CASSSTPTANQFF